Each of the 3 T cell receptor beta chains below was sequenced from the same sample in a study of regulatory T cells in long-lasting Graves disease. Specified time point: persistent/refractory GD, antithyroid drugs over 5 years with positive TRAb. Scientists built the TCR library using RNA that was extracted from PBMCs. The authors built TCR beta libraries using iRepertoire HTBI primers and Arm-PCR of CDR3 regions. TCRdb independently ran MiXCR on the multiplex PCR reads; one entry per CDR3 protein. This sample yields 300,000 or so distinct CDR3 sequences, of which around 20% are seen a single time; about 29% belongs to the top ten. Sequencing used peripheral blood mononuclear cells (PBMCs), obtained when the disease was refractory, from a patient treated with antithyroid drugs. These receptors were taken from a female donor with Graves disease.

The sample holds many counts of this clonotype. The chain combines TRBV6-9 with TRBJ2-2; 12 bases align to TRBD2. The CDR3 consists of 18 residues. Per the germline V gene, CDR1 is MNHGY and CDR2 is SVAAGI. V trimming: 4 bases; J trimming: 1 base; junction bases outside the gene matches: 7. CDR3 sequence reads: CASSSFRLAGENTGELFF. The CDR3 DNA is TGTGCCAGCAGTTCTTTCCGACTAGCGGGAGAGAACACCGGGGAGCTGTTTTTT.

The chain recombines TRBV12-3 or TRBV12-4 with TRBJ2-7, with unresolved D. The CDR3 extends over 11 amino acids. Trimming took off 6 bases at V and 4 bases at J, with 7 bases between the two ends. In DNA form, the CDR3 reads TGTGCCAGCAGCACATTTTACGAGCAGTACTTC. Amino acid sequence: CASSTFYEQYF.

V and J are TRBV5-4 and TRBJ2-7, with D perhaps TRBD2 (6 bases). The CDR3 is 13 amino acids. CDR1 is SGHNT, CDR2 YYREEE, per germline (reference sequence). Trimming took off 2 bases at V and 6 bases at J, with 12 bases between the two ends. The CDR3 loop reads CASSFGRGGEQYF. DNA for the CDR3: TGTGCCAGCAGCTTTGGACGGGGAGGCGAGCAGTACTTC.